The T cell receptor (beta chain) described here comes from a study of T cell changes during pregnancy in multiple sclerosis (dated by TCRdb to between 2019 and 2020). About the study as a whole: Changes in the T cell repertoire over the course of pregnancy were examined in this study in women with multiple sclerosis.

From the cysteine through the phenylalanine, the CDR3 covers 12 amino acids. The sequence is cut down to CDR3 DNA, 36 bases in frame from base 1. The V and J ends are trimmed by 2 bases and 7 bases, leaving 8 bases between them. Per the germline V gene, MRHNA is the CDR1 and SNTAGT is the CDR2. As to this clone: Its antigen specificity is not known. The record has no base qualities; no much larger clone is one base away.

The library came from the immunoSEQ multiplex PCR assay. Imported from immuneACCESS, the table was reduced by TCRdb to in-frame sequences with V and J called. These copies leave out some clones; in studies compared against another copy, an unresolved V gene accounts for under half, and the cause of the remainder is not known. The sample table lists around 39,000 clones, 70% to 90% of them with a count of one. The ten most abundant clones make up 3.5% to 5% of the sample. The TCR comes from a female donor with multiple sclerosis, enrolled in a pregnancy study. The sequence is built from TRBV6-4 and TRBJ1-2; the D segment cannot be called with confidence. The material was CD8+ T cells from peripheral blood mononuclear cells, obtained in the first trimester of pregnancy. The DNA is TGTGCCAGCAGTGACGGAGGGAGTGGCTACACCTTC. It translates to CASSDGGSGYTF.